The 23 T cell receptor beta chains listed next were all sequenced from one sample in a study of blood T cells in healthy people across ages. For the second PCR, which ran for 7 to 11 cycles, a sample-barcoded 5' primer and a J-beta primer mix were used. Each CDR3 protein is one row after TCRdb ran MiXCR on the 5' RACE reads. The repertoire includes some 670,000 distinct CDR3 sequences, around 50% of them detected once, and 13% sits in the top ten. Sequenced input: blood. The receptors here all came from a woman older than 75 in good health.

The chain uses TRBV24-1 and TRBJ2-2; maybe TRBD1 (6 bases). This CDR3 spans 17 amino acids. V was clipped by 4 bases and J by 6 bases, with 20 bases between them. The germline gives CDR1 KGHDR, CDR2 SFDVKD. CDR3 bases: TGTGCCACCAGTGACCTTATCGGGACAAACCCTTCCGGGGAGCTGTTTTTT. Protein product: CATSDLIGTNPSGELFF.

This chain uses TRBV20-1 with TRBJ2-3, with a tentative D call TRBD2 (6 bases). Germline V CDR1 and CDR2: DFQATT, SNEGSKA (reference sequence). V dropped 3 bases and J dropped 4 bases, with 11 bases sitting between them. The CDR3 covers 13 residues. DNA of the CDR3: TGCAGTGCTAGTCCTAGCGTGGCAGATACGCAGTATTTT. Its protein is CSASPSVADTQYF.

As concerns this clonotype: A clone one base away is much larger, so this may be a read error. CDR3 in DNA: TGTGCCAGCAGCTGGACAGGGGAAAGGTCACCCCTCCACTTT. Its translation is CASSWTGERSPLHF. The chain has TRBV25-1 and TRBJ1-6, with 9 nucleotides matching TRBD1. After removal of 6 bases from V and 10 bases from J, the junction contained 7 bases not matched to a gene. CDR1 is MGHDK, CDR2 SYGVNS, per germline. CDR3 length: 14 amino acids.

V is TRBV20-1 and J is TRBJ1-2, with D possibly matching TRBD1 (6 bases). In germline, CDR1 is DFQATT, CDR2 SNEGSKA (reference sequence). This CDR3 contains 12 residues. V was shortened by 5 bases and J by 4 bases, with 11 bases between the two germline ends. CDR3: CSALQGLYGYTF. The CDR3 DNA reads TGCAGTGCTCTACAGGGCCTCTATGGCTACACCTTC.

This rearrangement joins TRBV5-1 to TRBJ2-5; D uncertain. V gave up 0 bases and J gave up 3 bases, with 12 bases separating them. The CDR3 contains 15 residues. The germline CDR1 and CDR2 sequences are SGHRS and YFSETQ. The CDR3 sequence is CASSLGGRVEETQYF. CDR3 nucleotide sequence: TGCGCCAGCAGCTTGGGAGGAAGGGTTGAAGAGACCCAGTACTTC.

Turning to this clonotype: A read error may explain this, as a much larger clone is one base away. This rearrangement joins TRBV5-1 to TRBJ2-7, with D perhaps matching TRBD1 (5 bases). V lost 4 bases and J lost 5, with 10 bases in between. Germline CDR1 is SGHRS and CDR2 is YFSETQ. This CDR3 comprises 12 residues. As DNA, the CDR3 is TGCGCCAGCAGCGCAGGGCTTGACGAGCAGTACTTC. Protein product: CASSAGLDEQYF. The full variable domain, with the rest looked up from reference TRBV5-1 and TRBJ2-7, is KAGVTQTPRYLIKTRGQQVTLSCSPISGHRSVSWYQQTPGQGLQFLFEYFSETQRNKGNFPGRFSGRQFSNSRSEMNVSTLELGDSALYLCASSAGLDEQYFGPGTRLTVT.

The rearrangement joins TRBV27 to TRBJ2-1, with D possibly TRBD2 on 6 matching bases. The J call may be mistaken, given a closer DNA end match to TRBJ2-7. In germline, CDR1 is MNHEY, CDR2 SMNVEV (reference sequence). This CDR3 has 15 residues. The CDR3 bases are TGTGCCAGCAGTTTTTTCGGGACTCCTACGGATGAGCAGTACTTC. It specifies CASSFFGTPTDEQYF.

This rearrangement joins TRBV27 to TRBJ2-2, with D perhaps TRBD1 or TRBD2 (6 bases each). The V end was cut by 4 bases, the J end by 1 base, with 10 bases between. This CDR3 spans 15 amino acids. The germline V gene has CDR1 MNHEY and CDR2 SMNVEV (reference sequence). The DNA for the CDR3 is TGTGCCAGCAGTTCCGGGGGCCTGAACACCGGGGAGCTGTTTTTT. The encoded protein is CASSSGGLNTGELFF.

This sequence joins TRBV5-1 and TRBJ2-7; D remains ambiguous. Germline loops: CDR1 SGHRS, CDR2 YFSETQ. This CDR3 region has 14 residues. V lost 0 bases to trimming and J lost 0 bases, with 7 bases between them. This chain's CDR3 is CASSLEPNSYEQYF. The CDR3 DNA follows: TGCGCCAGCAGCTTGGAACCGAACTCCTACGAGCAGTACTTC.

This chain links TRBV4-2 with TRBJ2-3; 9 bases fit TRBD2. This CDR3 region has 17 residues. With V trimmed by 4 bases and J by 4 bases, 12 bases remained unmatched. From germline, CDR1 is LGHNA and CDR2 YNFKEQ. This CDR3 is CASSPGGAIAGADTQYF. CDR3 coding DNA: TGTGCCAGCAGCCCTGGCGGGGCGATAGCGGGGGCAGATACGCAGTATTTT.

This clonotype occurred once. CDR3 coding DNA: TGTGCCAGCAGCTTTTCCGAAATCCAAGAGACCCAGTACTTC. This encodes CASSFSEIQETQYF. The chain couples TRBV7-9 to TRBJ2-7; D remains unclear. The J call may be faulty, since TRBJ2-5 better matches the DNA end. The CDR3 contains 14 residues. Germline lookup yields CDR1 SEHNR and CDR2 FQNEAQ (reference sequence).

The chain combines TRBV20-1 with TRBJ2-1, with D unclear. Germline assignment: CDR1 DFQATT and CDR2 SNEGSKA (reference sequence). The CDR3 contains 14 residues. V gave up 4 bases and J gave up 0 bases, with 10 bases separating them. Here the CDR3 reads CSATLHTSYNEQFF. The CDR3 nucleotides are TGCAGTGCTACTCTACATACCTCCTACAATGAGCAGTTCTTC.

The J gene is TRBJ1-2, the V gene TRBV6-2 or TRBV6-3; D gene unclear. CDR3 length: 11 residues. Per the germline V gene, CDR1 is MNHEY and CDR2 is SVGEGT. Trimming shortened V by 6 bases and J by 7 bases, and 9 bases separated the two germline ends. CDR3 sequence (DNA): TGTGCCAGCAGCTCCGGTTTTGGCTACACCTTC. This gives the protein CASSSGFGYTF.

This clonotype appeared many times. This sequence joins TRBV10-3 and TRBJ2-7; no firm D call. The CDR3 is 11 residues long. The germline V gene has CDR1 ENHRY and CDR2 SYGVKD. V lost 11 bases, J lost 2 bases, and 10 bases lay in between. Here the CDR3 DNA reads TGTGCCTCCGGTGTTACCTACGAGCAGTACTTC. This gives the protein CASGVTYEQYF.

The chain has TRBV6-6 and TRBJ2-3; 8 bases line up with TRBD1. Germline V lookup: CDR1 MNHNY, CDR2 SVGAGI (reference sequence). The CDR3 extends over 15 amino acids. The J segment lost 6 bases and the V segment lost 2 bases, leaving 7 bases of the junction unmatched. CDR3 in amino acids: CASSYQDRDSDTQYF. Written as DNA, the CDR3 is TGTGCCAGCAGTTACCAGGACAGGGATTCTGATACGCAGTATTTT.

The J gene is TRBJ2-5, the V gene TRBV9; D assignment may be TRBD1 or TRBD2 (5 bases each). Germline V gene data show CDR1 as SGDLS and CDR2 as YYNGEE. V was cut by 3 bases and J by 5 bases, with 8 bases left in between. This CDR3 comprises 12 residues. The CDR3 is CASSAWGETQYF. Written as DNA, the CDR3 is TGTGCCAGCAGCGCCTGGGGGGAGACCCAGTACTTC.

This clonotype turned up a few times. The chain has TRBV7-9 and TRBJ2-2; 9 nucleotides match TRBD2. CDR1 is SEHNR, CDR2 FQNEAQ, per germline (reference sequence). The CDR3 sequence is 19 residues long. The V gene end was trimmed by 6 bases and the J gene end by 3 bases; junction bases not matched to a gene: 17. The CDR3 nucleotides are TGTGCCAGCAGTCACGGGTGGGGACTAGCTTCTCGCGACACCGGGGAGCTGTTTTTT. Its translation: CASSHGWGLASRDTGELFF.

With respect to this clonotype: Possible read error: a much larger clone is one base away. The DNA for the CDR3 is TGCAGTGCTAGTACCGGCGGGAGTACTAATACGCAGTATTTT. Its protein product is CSASTGGSTNTQYF. The chain is built from TRBV20-1 and TRBJ2-3, with TRBD2 matching 7 bases. Trimming cost V 3 bases and J 7 bases; bases outside gene matches: 10. The CDR3 has 14 residues. The V gene's germline CDR1 is DFQATT and CDR2 SNEGSKA (reference sequence).

A few counts support this clonotype. The V call is TRBV6-2 or TRBV6-3, the J call TRBJ1-5; perhaps TRBD1 as D (5 bases). The germline V gene has CDR1 MNHEY and CDR2 SVGEGT. V shed 8 bases and J shed 4 bases, with 21 bases lying between them. The CDR3 consists of 16 residues. CDR3 protein: CASHDSLTGANQPQHF. As DNA, the CDR3 is TGTGCCAGCCACGACAGCTTAACCGGGGCAAATCAGCCCCAGCATTTT.

This clonotype was picked up a small number of times. CDR3 sequence (DNA): TGTGCCAGCAGCCAAGGCAGTCCCGGGACAGTGAACTCTGGGGCCAACGTCCTGACTTTC. Translating gives CASSQGSPGTVNSGANVLTF. This chain connects TRBV3-1 to TRBJ2-6, with TRBD1 identical over 7 bases. From germline, CDR1 is LGHDT and CDR2 YNNKEL (reference sequence). The CDR3 extends over 20 amino acids. The V segment lost 1 base and the J segment 0 bases; nucleotides outside the gene matches: 12.

Comments on this clonotype: This could be a read error, since a much larger clone is one nucleotide away. The chain couples TRBV6-5 to TRBJ2-2, with D hard to call. CDR3 length: 12 amino acids. Germline CDR1 is MNHEY and CDR2 is SVGAGI. CDR3 in amino acids: CVSWVTTGELFF. Here the CDR3 DNA reads TGTGTCAGCTGGGTCACCACCGGGGAGCTGTTTTTT.

This CDR3 reads CSVGGSPNTGELFF. In DNA form, the CDR3 reads TGCAGCGTTGGCGGCAGTCCGAACACCGGGGAGCTGTTTTTT. This chain joins TRBV29-1 and TRBJ2-2; D not resolved. The length of the CDR3 is 14 residues. Germline assignment: CDR1 SQVTM and CDR2 ANQGSEA. Trimming took 4 bases from V and 0 from J, leaving 9 bases between them.

Concerning this clonotype: A single base separates this from a much larger clone, so it may be a read error. The genes are TRBV18 and TRBJ2-1; the D gene is possibly TRBD2 (6 bases). Germline V gene data show CDR1 as KGHSH and CDR2 as LQKENI. The germline V and J ends were trimmed by 8 bases and 6 bases, with 14 bases remaining between them. The CDR3 contains 13 residues. CDR3 sequence (DNA): TGTGCCAGCCTCCCGGGGGTATGCAATGAGCAGTTCTTC. It translates to CASLPGVCNEQFF. Drawing the rest from reference TRBV18 and TRBJ2-1, the complete variable domain is NAGVMQNPRHLVRRRGQEARLRCSPMKGHSHVYWYRQLPEEGLKFMVYLQKENIIDESGMPKERFSAEFPKEGPSILRIQQVVRGDSAAYFCASLPGVCNEQFFGPGTRLTVL.